The clone carrying this TCR beta chain is medium-sized by share. This CDR3 contains 13 residues. V lost 3 bases, J lost 1 base, and 6 bases lay in between. The germline CDR1 and CDR2 sequences are SGHVS and FNYEAQ. The data are from a study of low-dose radiotherapy and immunotherapy resistance in tumors. Study-level background: Radiation delivery to Cohort 1 consisted of 0.5 Gy per fraction every 2 weeks, summing to 6.5 Gy.

Primers used for first-strand cDNA, a TRAV- and TRBV-specific set, covered both alpha and beta chains. A roughly 20-cycle PCR with a constant-region primer and V-primer adapter amplified TCRs. TCRdb reprocessed the reads with MiXCR, giving one entry per CDR3 protein. This sample has about 30,000 distinct CDR3 sequences; about 53% occur once, and the top ten carry 4.5% to 6.5%. Time point noted: after trial treatment. Treatment described: LDRT plus nivolumab, ipilimumab, low-dose cyclophosphamide and aspirin (RACIN trial). The TCR sequence derives from a male donor with gallbladder cancer. The sequences come from PBMCs, collected after low-dose radiotherapy plus immunotherapy. This chain connects TRBV7-6 to TRBJ1-1; D gene unclear. The CDR3 region is CASSFYRNTEAFF. CDR3 DNA sequence: TGTGCCAGCAGCTTCTACAGGAACACTGAAGCTTTCTTT.